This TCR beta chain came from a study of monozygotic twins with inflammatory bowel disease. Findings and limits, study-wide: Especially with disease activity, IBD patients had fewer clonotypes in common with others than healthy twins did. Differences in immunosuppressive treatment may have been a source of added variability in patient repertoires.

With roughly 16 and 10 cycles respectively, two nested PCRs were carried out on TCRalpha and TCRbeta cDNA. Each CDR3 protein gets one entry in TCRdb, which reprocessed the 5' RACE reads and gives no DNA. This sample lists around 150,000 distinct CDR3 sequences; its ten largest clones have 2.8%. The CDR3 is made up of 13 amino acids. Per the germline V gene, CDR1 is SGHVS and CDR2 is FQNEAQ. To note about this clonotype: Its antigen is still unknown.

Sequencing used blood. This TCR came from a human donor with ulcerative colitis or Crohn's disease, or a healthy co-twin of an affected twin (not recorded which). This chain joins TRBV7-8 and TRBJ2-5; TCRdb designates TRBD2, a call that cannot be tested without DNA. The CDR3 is CASSLGGYETQYF.